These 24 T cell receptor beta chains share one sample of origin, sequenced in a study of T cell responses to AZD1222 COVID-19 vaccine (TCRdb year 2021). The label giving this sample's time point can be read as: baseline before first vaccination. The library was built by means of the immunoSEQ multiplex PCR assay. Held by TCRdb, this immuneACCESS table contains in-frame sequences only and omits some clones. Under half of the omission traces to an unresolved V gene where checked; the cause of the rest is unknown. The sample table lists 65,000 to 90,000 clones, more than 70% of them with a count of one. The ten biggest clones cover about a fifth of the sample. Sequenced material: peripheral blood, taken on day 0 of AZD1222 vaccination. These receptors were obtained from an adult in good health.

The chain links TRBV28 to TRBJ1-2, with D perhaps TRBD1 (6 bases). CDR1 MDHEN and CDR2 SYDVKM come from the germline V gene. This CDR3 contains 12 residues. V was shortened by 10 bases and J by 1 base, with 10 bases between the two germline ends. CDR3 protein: CAISGDNYGYTF. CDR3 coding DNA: TGTGCCATCTCAGGGGATAACTATGGCTACACCTTC.

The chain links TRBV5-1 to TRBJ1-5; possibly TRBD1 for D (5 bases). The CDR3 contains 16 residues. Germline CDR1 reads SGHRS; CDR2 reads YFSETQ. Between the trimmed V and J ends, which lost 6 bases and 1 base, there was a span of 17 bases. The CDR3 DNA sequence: TGCGCCAGCACACATAGTTACAGGTTGAGCAATCAGCCCCAGCATTTT. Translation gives CASTHSYRLSNQPQHF.

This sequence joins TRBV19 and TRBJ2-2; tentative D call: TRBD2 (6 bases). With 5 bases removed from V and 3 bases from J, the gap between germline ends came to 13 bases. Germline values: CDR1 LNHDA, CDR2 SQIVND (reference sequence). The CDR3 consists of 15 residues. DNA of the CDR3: TGTGCCAGTAGTCTTCGGGGGTGGGACACCGGGGAGCTGTTTTTT. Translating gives CASSLRGWDTGELFF.

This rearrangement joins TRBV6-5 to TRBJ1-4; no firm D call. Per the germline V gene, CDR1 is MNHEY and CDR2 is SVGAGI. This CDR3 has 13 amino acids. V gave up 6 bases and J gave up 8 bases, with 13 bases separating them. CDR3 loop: CASSTSGGEKLFF. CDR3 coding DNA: TGTGCCAGCAGCACATCGGGCGGCGAAAAACTGTTTTTT.

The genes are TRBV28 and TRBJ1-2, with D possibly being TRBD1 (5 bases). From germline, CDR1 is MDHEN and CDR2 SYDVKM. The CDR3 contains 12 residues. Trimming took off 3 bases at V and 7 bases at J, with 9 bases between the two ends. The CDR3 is CASSFGAGGYTF. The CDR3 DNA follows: TGTGCCAGCAGTTTTGGGGCAGGTGGCTACACCTTC.

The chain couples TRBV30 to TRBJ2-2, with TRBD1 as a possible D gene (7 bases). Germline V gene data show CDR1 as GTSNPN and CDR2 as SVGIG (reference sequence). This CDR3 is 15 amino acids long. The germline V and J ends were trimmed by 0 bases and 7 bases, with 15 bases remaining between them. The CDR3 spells CAWSVPDREVGELFF. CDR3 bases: TGTGCCTGGAGTGTACCTGACAGGGAGGTCGGGGAGCTGTTTTTT.

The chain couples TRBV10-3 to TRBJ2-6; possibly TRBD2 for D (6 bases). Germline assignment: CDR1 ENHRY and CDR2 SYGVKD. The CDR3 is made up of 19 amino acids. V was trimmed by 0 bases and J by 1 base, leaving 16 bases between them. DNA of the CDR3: TGTGCCATCAGTGAGTCGCGGGGCAGGGTTGAGTCTGGGGCCAACGTCCTGACTTTC. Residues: CAISESRGRVESGANVLTF.

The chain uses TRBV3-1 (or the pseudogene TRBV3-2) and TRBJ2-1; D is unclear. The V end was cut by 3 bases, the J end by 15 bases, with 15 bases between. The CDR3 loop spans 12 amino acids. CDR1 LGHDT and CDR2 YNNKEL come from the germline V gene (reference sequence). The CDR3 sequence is CASSHSAKLRFF. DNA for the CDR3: TGTGCCAGCAGCCACTCTGCGAAGCTCCGGTTCTTC.

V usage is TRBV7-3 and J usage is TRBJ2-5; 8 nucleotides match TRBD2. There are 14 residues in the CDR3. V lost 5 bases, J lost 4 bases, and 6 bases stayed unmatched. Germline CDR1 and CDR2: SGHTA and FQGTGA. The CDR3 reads CASSPTGGPETQYF. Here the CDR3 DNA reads TGTGCCAGCAGCCCAACGGGGGGGCCAGAGACCCAGTACTTC.

CDR3 amino acids: CASSPSGTSYNEQFF. The CDR3, as DNA: TGTGCCAGCAGCCCGAGCGGGACCTCCTACAATGAGCAGTTCTTC. This sequence joins TRBV7-9 and TRBJ2-1, with 7 bases matching TRBD2. V trimming: 5 bases; J trimming: 0 bases; junction bases outside the gene matches: 4. CDR3 length: 15 amino acids. Germline-derived CDR1 and CDR2 are SEHNR and FQNEAQ (reference sequence).

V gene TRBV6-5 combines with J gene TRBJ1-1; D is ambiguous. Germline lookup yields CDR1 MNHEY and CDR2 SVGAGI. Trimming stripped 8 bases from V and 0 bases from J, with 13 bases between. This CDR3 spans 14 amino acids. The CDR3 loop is CASGWPGLNTEAFF. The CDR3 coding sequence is TGTGCCAGCGGATGGCCGGGGTTGAACACTGAAGCTTTCTTT.

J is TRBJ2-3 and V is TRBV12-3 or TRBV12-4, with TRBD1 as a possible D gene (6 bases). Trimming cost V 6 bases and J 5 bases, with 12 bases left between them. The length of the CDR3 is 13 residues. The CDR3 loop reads CASSFRGGDTQYF. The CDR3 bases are TGTGCCAGCAGCTTCAGGGGTGGAGATACGCAGTATTTT.

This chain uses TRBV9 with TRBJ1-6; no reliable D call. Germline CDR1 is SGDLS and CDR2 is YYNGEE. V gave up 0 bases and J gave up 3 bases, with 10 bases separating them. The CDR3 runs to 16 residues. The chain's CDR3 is CASSVGAGVYNSPLHF. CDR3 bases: TGTGCCAGCAGCGTAGGGGCTGGGGTCTATAATTCACCCCTCCACTTT.

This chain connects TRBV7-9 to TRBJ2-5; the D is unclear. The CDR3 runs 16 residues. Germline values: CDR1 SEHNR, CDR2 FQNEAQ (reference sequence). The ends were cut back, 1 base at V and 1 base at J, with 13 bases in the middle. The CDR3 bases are TGTGCCAGCAGCTTAGTGTACCCCGGATCCCAAGAGACCCAGTACTTC. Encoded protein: CASSLVYPGSQETQYF.

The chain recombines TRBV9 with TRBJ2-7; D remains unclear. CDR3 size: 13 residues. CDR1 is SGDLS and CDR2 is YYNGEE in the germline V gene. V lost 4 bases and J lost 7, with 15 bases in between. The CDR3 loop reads CASSPPDRFEQYF. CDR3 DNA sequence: TGTGCCAGCAGCCCTCCCGACCGGTTTGAGCAGTACTTC.

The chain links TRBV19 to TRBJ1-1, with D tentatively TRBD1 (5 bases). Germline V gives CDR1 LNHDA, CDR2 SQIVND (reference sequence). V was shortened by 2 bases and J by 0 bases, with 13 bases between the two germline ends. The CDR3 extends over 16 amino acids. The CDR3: CASSIPLGGLNTEAFF. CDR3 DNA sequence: TGTGCCAGTAGTATACCCCTTGGGGGGTTGAACACTGAAGCTTTCTTT.

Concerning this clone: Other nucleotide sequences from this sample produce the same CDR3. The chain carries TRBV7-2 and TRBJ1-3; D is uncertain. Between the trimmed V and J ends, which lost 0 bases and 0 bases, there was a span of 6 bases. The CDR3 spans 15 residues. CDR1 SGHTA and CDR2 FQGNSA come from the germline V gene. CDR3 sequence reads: CASSLAVSSGNTIYF. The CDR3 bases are TGTGCCAGCAGCTTAGCGGTTTCCTCTGGAAACACCATATATTTT.

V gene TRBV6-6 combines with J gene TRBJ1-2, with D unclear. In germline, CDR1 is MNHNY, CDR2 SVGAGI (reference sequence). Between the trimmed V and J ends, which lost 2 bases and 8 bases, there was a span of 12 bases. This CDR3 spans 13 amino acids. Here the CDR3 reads CASSYVGSDGYTF. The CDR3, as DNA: TGTGCCAGCAGTTACGTCGGGTCCGACGGCTACACCTTC.

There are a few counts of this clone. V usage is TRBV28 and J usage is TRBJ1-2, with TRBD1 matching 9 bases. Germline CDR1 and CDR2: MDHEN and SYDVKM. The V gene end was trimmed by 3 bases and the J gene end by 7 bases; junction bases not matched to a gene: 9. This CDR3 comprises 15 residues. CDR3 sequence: CASSLSDRGKSGYTF. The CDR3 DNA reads TGTGCCAGCAGTTTGTCGGACAGGGGTAAGAGTGGCTACACCTTC.

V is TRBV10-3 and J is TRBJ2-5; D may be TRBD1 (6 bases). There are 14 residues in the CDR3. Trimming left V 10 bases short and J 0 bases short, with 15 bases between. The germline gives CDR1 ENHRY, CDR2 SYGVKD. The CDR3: CATRDTRYQETQYF. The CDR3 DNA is TGTGCCACCAGGGACACCCGGTACCAAGAGACCCAGTACTTC.

The CDR3: CASTSGWAAFF. DNA of the CDR3: TGTGCCAGCACCTCAGGGTGGGCGGCTTTCTTT. V is TRBV28 and J is TRBJ1-1; tentatively, D is TRBD1 (5 bases). Germline V gene lookup returns CDR1 MDHEN and CDR2 SYDVKM. CDR3 length: 11 residues. V lost 7 bases and J lost 11, with 14 bases in between. Full variable domain (outside the CDR3, taken from reference TRBV28 and TRBJ1-1): DVKVTQSSRYLVKRTGEKVFLECVQDMDHENMFWYRQDPGLGLRLIYFSYDVKMKEKGDIPEGYSVSREKKERFSLILESASTNQTSMYLCASTSGWAAFFGQGTRLTVV.

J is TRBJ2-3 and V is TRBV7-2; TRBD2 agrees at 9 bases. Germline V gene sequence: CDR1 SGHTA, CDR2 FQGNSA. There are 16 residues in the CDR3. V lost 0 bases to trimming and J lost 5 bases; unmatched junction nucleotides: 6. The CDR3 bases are TGTGCCAGCAGCTTAGCGCGGGGCGGGAGGGGAGATACGCAGTATTTT. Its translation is CASSLARGGRGDTQYF.

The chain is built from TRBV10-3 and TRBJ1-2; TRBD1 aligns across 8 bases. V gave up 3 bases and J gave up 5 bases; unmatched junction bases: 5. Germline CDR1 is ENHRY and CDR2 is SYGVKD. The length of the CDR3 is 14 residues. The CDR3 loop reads CAISEGQGLYGYTF. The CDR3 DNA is TGTGCCATCAGTGAAGGACAGGGACTGTATGGCTACACCTTC.

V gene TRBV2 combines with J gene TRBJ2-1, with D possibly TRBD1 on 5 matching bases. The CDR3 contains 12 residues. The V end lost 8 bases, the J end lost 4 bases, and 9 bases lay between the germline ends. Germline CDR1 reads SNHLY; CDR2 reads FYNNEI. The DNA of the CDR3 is TGTGCCAGCTTCCGACAGTACAATGAGCAGTTCTTC. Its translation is CASFRQYNEQFF.